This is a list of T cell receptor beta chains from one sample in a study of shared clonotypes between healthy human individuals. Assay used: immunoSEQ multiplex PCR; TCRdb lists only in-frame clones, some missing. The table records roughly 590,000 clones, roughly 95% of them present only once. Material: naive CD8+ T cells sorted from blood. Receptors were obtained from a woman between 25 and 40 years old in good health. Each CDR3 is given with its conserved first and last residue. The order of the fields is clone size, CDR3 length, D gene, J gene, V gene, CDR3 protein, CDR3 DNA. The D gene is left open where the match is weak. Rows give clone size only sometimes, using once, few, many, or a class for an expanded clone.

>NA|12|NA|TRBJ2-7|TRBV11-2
CASSLISYEQYF
TGTGCCAGCAGCTTAATCTCCTACGAGCAGTACTTC
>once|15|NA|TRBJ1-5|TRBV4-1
CASSQVAAANQPQHF
TGCGCCAGCAGCCAAGTAGCAGCGGCCAATCAGCCCCAGCATTTT
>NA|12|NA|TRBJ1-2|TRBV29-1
CSGGRENYGYTF
TGCAGCGGTGGGAGAGAAAACTATGGCTACACCTTC
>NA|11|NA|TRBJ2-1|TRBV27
CASSAWGEQFF
TGTGCCAGCAGTGCATGGGGGGAGCAGTTCTTC
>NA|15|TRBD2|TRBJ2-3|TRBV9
CASSGTSASTDTQYF
TGTGCCAGCAGCGGAACTAGCGCTAGCACAGATACGCAGTATTTT
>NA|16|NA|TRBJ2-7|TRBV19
CASSIDGGGPSYEQYF
TGTGCCAGTAGTATAGATGGTGGGGGACCATCCTACGAGCAGTACTTC
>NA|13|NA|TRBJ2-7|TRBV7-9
CASSWDLSYEQYF
TGTGCCAGCAGCTGGGACTTATCCTACGAGCAGTACTTC
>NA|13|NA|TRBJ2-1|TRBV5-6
CASSLARNNEQFF
TGTGCCAGCAGCTTGGCCAGGAACAATGAGCAGTTCTTC
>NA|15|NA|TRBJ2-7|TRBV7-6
CASSLAVGKAYEQCF
TGTGCCAGCAGCTTAGCGGTGGGAAAAGCCTACGAGCAGTGCTTC
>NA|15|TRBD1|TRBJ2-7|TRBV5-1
CASSLSGQGTSEQYF
TGCGCCAGCAGCTTATCGGGACAGGGAACCAGCGAGCAGTACTTC
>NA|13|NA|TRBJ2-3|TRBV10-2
CATSGPGTDTQYF
TGCGCCACCTCCGGACCAGGCACAGATACGCAGTATTTT
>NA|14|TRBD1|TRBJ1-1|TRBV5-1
CASSLDRGWTEAFF
TGCGCCAGCAGCTTGGACAGGGGTTGGACTGAAGCTTTCTTT
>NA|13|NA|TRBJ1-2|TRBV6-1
CASKADPLYGYTF
TGTGCCAGCAAGGCCGACCCTCTTTATGGCTACACCTTC
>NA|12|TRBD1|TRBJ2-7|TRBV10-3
CAAQTGFDEQYF
TGTGCCGCCCAGACAGGGTTCGACGAGCAGTACTTC
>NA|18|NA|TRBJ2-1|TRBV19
CASYPGLKWGAMSIEQFF
TGTGCCAGTTACCCCGGACTAAAGTGGGGAGCCATGTCGATTGAGCAGTTCTTC
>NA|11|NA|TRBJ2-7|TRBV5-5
CASSFSYEQYF
TGTGCCAGCAGCTTTAGTTACGAGCAGTACTTC
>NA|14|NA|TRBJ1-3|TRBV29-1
CSVGAYDSGNTIYF
TGCAGCGTTGGGGCGTACGACTCTGGAAACACCATATATTTT
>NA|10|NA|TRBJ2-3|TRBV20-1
CSASSDTQYF
TGCAGTGCTAGCTCAGATACGCAGTATTTT
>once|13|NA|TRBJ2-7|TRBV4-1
CASSHVREDEQYF
TGCGCCAGCAGCCACGTGAGGGAAGACGAGCAGTACTTC
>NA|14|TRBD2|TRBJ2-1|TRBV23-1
CASSARDYHNEQFF
TGCGCCAGCAGTGCCCGGGACTACCACAATGAGCAGTTCTTC
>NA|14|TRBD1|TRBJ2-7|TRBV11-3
CASSPPGGVYEQYF
TGTGCCAGCAGCCCCCCAGGGGGCGTCTACGAGCAGTACTTC
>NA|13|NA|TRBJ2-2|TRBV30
CAWSPRESGELFF
TGTGCCTGGTCCCCGAGGGAGTCCGGGGAGCTGTTTTTT
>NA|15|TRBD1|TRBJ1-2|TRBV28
CASSSYGTGGSGYTF
TGTGCCAGCAGTTCATACGGGACAGGGGGTTCTGGCTACACCTTC
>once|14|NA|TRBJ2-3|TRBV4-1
CASSQGLGADTQYF
TGCGCCAGCAGCCAAGGGCTAGGGGCAGATACGCAGTATTTT
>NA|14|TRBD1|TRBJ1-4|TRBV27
CASSIGQGFEKLFF
TGTGCCAGCAGTATTGGACAGGGATTTGAAAAACTGTTTTTT
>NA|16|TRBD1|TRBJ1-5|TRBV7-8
CASSLRTGDVPQPQHF
TGTGCCAGCAGCTTGAGGACAGGGGATGTTCCTCAGCCCCAGCATTTT
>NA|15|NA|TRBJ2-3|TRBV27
CASSFMATSTDTQYF
TGTGCCAGCAGTTTTATGGCCACTAGCACAGATACGCAGTATTTT
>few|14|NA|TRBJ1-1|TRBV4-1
CASSQVGGVAEAFF
TGCGCCAGCAGCCAAGTTGGAGGGGTGGCCGAAGCTTTCTTT
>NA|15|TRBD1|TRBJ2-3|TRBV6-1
CASSEWTGSTDTQYF
TGTGCCAGCAGTGAATGGACAGGGAGCACAGATACGCAGTATTTT
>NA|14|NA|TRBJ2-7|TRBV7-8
CASSSSRATYEQYF
TGTGCCAGCAGCTCAAGCAGAGCGACCTACGAGCAGTACTTC
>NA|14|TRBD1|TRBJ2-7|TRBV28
CASRTPGQVYEQYF
TGTGCCAGCAGAACACCGGGACAGGTCTACGAGCAGTACTTC
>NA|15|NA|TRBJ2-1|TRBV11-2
CASSPVASPYNEQFF
TGTGCCAGCAGCCCAGTGGCTAGCCCCTACAATGAGCAGTTCTTC
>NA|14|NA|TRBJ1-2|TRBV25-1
CASSEWGTRAGYTF
TGTGCCAGCAGTGAATGGGGGACTAGGGCTGGCTACACCTTC
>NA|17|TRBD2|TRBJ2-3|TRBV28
CASSYLTYSGRRDTQYF
TGTGCCAGCAGTTACCTCACCTATAGCGGGAGGAGGGATACGCAGTATTTT
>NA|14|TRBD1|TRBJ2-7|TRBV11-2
CASSLVGQGAEQYF
TGTGCCAGCAGCTTAGTTGGACAGGGGGCCGAGCAGTACTTC
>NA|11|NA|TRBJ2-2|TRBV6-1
CASKYTGELFF
TGTGCCAGCAAGTACACCGGGGAGCTGTTTTTT
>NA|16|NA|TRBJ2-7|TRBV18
CASSRVRAGEEYEQYF
TGTGCCAGCTCACGGGTACGGGCAGGGGAGGAATACGAGCAGTACTTC
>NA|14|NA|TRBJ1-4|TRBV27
CASSPRSRGEKLFF
TGTGCCAGCAGTCCGCGGTCGAGAGGTGAAAAACTGTTTTTT
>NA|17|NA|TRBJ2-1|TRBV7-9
CASSPDPVGPVGNEQFF
TGTGCCAGCAGCCCTGATCCTGTAGGGCCGGTGGGCAATGAGCAGTTCTTC
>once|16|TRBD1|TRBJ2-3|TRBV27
CASSPLLGTGVDTQYF
TGTGCCAGCAGCCCGCTGCTCGGGACAGGGGTCGATACGCAGTATTTT
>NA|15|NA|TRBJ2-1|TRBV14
CASSHELYLYNEQFF
TGTGCCAGCAGCCATGAACTATACCTCTACAATGAGCAGTTCTTC
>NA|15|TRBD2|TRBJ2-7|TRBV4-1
CASSQRSGRGYEQYF
TGCGCCAGCAGCCAACGTAGCGGGAGGGGCTACGAGCAGTACTTC
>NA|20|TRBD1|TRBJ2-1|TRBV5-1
CASSLEWDRGLTSVYNEQFF
TGCGCCAGCAGCTTGGAATGGGACAGGGGCCTGACTAGCGTTTACAATGAGCAGTTCTTC
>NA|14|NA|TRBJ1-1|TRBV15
CATSIPGMNTEAFF
TGTGCCACCAGCATTCCCGGAATGAACACTGAAGCTTTCTTT
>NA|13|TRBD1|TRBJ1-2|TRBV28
CASTGTGLEGYTF
TGTGCCAGCACAGGGACAGGACTTGAAGGCTACACCTTC
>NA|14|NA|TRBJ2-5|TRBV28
CASSRTLGRETQYF
TGTGCCAGCAGCCGGACACTAGGGCGGGAGACCCAGTACTTC
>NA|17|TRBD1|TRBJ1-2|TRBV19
CASSPRQGSANGYGYTF
TGTGCCAGTAGTCCCCGACAGGGATCGGCCAACGGCTATGGCTACACCTTC
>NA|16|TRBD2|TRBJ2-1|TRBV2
CASAGWDEREMWEQFF
TGTGCCAGCGCTGGCTGGGACGAGCGGGAGATGTGGGAGCAGTTCTTC